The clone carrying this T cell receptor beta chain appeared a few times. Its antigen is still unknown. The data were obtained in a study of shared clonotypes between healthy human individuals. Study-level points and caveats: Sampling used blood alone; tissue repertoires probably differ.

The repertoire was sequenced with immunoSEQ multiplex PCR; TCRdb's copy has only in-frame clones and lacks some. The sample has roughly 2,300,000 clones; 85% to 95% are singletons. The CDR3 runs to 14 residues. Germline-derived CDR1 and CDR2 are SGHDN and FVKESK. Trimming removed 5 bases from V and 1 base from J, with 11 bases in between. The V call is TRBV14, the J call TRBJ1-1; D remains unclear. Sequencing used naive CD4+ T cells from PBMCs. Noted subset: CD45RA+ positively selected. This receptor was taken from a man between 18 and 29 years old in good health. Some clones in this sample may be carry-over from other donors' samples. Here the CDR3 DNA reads TGTGCCAGCAGCGCCCTCGGAGGGAACACTGAAGCTTTCTTT. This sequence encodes CASSALGGNTEAFF.